The 19 T cell receptor beta chains below were found in one sample sequenced in a study of T cells in Graves' hyperthyroidism and ophthalmopathy. Using RNA transcripts as the source, TCR beta CDR3 regions were amplified. HTBI primers were the set used in a first-round RT-PCR of the TCR CDR3. Using its own MiXCR run on the multiplex PCR reads, TCRdb lists one record per CDR3 protein. The sample lists over 400,000 distinct CDR3 sequences; approximately 15% were seen once. Material: blood. These receptors all stem from a man aged 18 to 30 with Graves' ophthalmopathy.

This clonotype was seen many times. This rearrangement joins TRBV7-9 to TRBJ2-3; D uncertain. The ends were cut back, 3 bases at V and 6 bases at J, with 7 bases in the middle. This CDR3 has 12 amino acids. Per germline, CDR1 SEHNR and CDR2 FQNEAQ (reference sequence). CDR3 sequence (DNA): TGTGCCAGCAGCTTGCGGAGCGATACGCAGTATTTT. Residues: CASSLRSDTQYF.

The chain joins TRBV5-1 to TRBJ2-1; perhaps TRBD2 as D (5 bases). The CDR3 is 15 residues long. Per the germline V gene, CDR1 is SGHRS and CDR2 is YFSETQ. V lost 4 bases, J lost 1 base, and 12 bases lay in between. DNA of the CDR3: TGCGCCAGCAGCCAGGACTTATTTTCCTACAATGAGCAGTTCTTC. Translating it yields CASSQDLFSYNEQFF.

The chain carries TRBV5-1 and TRBJ2-7; D is tentatively TRBD1 or TRBD2 (6 bases each). Germline V lookup: CDR1 SGHRS, CDR2 YFSETQ. Trimming cost V 0 bases and J 5 bases, with 15 bases left between them. CDR3 size: 15 residues. In nucleotides, the CDR3 is TGCGCCAGCAGCTTGGAGAGGGGGACTCTTGACGAGCAGTACTTC. This translates into CASSLERGTLDEQYF.

This clonotype was picked up a small number of times. The V and J genes are TRBV9 and TRBJ2-3; D perhaps matches TRBD2 (5 bases). In germline, CDR1 is SGDLS, CDR2 YYNGEE. Trimming pared 2 bases from V and 2 bases from J, leaving 9 bases between. The CDR3 is 14 amino acids. The CDR3 loop reads CASSVAGITDTQYF. The CDR3 nucleotides read TGTGCCAGCAGCGTGGCGGGCATCACAGATACGCAGTATTTT.

This clonotype was seen repeatedly, ten times or more. The J gene is TRBJ2-7, the V gene TRBV18; D perhaps matches TRBD2 (6 bases). This CDR3 has 14 amino acids. Trimming removed 3 bases at V and 6 bases at J, with 15 bases between. CDR1 and CDR2 (germline): KGHSH, LQKENI. CDR3 region: CASSPTAVGGEQYF. CDR3 sequence (DNA): TGTGCCAGCTCACCGACGGCTGTGGGGGGCGAGCAGTACTTC.

This clonotype has ten or more counts. The chain has TRBV9 and TRBJ2-7; TRBD2 aligns across 10 bases. In germline, CDR1 is SGDLS, CDR2 YYNGEE. The CDR3 totals 16 residues. Trimming cost V 3 bases and J 4 bases; bases outside gene matches: 10. In nucleotides, the CDR3 is TGTGCCAGCAGCGAGTCAATCCAAGCGGGAGGGTACGAGCAGTACTTC. Its translation: CASSESIQAGGYEQYF.

This chain's CDR3 is CASSRRGLAEETQYF. In DNA, the CDR3 is TGTGCCAGCAGCCGCAGAGGACTAGCGGAAGAGACCCAGTACTTC. This rearrangement joins TRBV7-2 to TRBJ2-5; the match to TRBD2 covers 10 bases. The CDR3 length is 15 residues. Germline V CDR1 and CDR2: SGHTA, FQGNSA. J was trimmed by 3 bases and V by 5 bases; bases with no gene match: 6. The full variable domain, rest sourced from reference TRBV7-2 and TRBJ2-5, is GAGVSQSPSNKVTEKGKDVELRCDPISGHTALYWYRQSLGQGLEFLIYFQGNSAPDKSGLPSDRFSAERTGGSVSTLTIQRTQQEDSAVYLCASSRRGLAEETQYFGPGTRLLVL.

Turning to this clonotype: Germline and junction disagree at one end, which may indicate a read error. The V gene is TRBV24-1, the J gene TRBJ2-3; perhaps TRBD2 as D (6 bases). Germline V gene sequence: CDR1 KGHDR, CDR2 SFDVKD. The CDR3 runs 18 residues. DNA for the CDR3: TGTGCCACAAGTGGTCCCTTGCGGGGCCGCGCCTTTACAGATACGCAGTATTTT. This gives the protein CATSGPLRGRAFTDTQYF.

This clonotype was counted only a few times. The chain links TRBV9 to TRBJ2-5, with 7 bases fitting TRBD2. The germline V gene has CDR1 SGDLS and CDR2 YYNGEE. J was trimmed by 5 bases and V by 4 bases; bases with no gene match: 14. The CDR3 is made up of 16 amino acids. The CDR3 nucleotides read TGTGCCAGCAGCTTTGATCCTAGCGGAGGAGGGGAGACCCAGTACTTC. It specifies CASSFDPSGGGETQYF.

This clonotype came up many times. The genes are TRBV4-2 and TRBJ2-3; either TRBD1 or TRBD2 may fit D (5 bases each). Trimming left V 0 bases short and J 6 bases short, with 13 bases between. This CDR3 has 15 amino acids. Germline assignment: CDR1 LGHNA and CDR2 YNFKEQ. Written as DNA, the CDR3 is TGTGCCAGCAGCCAAGAAAAGGGGTGGAGGGATACGCAGTATTTT. It yields the protein CASSQEKGWRDTQYF.

This clonotype has at least ten counts. The V call is TRBV11-1, the J call TRBJ2-3; D gene unclear. Germline CDR1 SGHAT, CDR2 FQDESV (reference sequence). This CDR3 is built from 14 residues. V lost 3 bases, J lost 0 bases, and 7 bases lay in between. Written as DNA, the CDR3 is TGTGCCAGCAGCTTTGGGCAGAGCACAGATACGCAGTATTTT. As protein: CASSFGQSTDTQYF.

The rearrangement links TRBV7-9 to TRBJ2-5; 10 bases match TRBD1. The J call is uncertain, as TRBJ2-1 better fits the DNA end. This CDR3 spans 17 amino acids. Germline values: CDR1 SEHNR, CDR2 FQNEAQ (reference sequence). DNA of the CDR3: TGTGCCAGCAGCGATAGGGAGGGACAGGGGATCCACGAGACCCAGTTCTTC. Translation gives CASSDREGQGIHETQFF.

This clonotype was seen ten or more times. The V and J genes are TRBV11-1 and TRBJ2-2; 10 nucleotides line up with TRBD1. The ends lost 3 bases at V and 3 bases at J; junction bases unmatched: 4. This CDR3 has 16 amino acids. CDR1 is SGHAT and CDR2 is FQDESV in the germline V gene (reference sequence). The CDR3 nucleotides read TGTGCCAGCAGCTTTTGGGGACAGGGGTACACCGGGGAGCTGTTTTTT. This codes for CASSFWGQGYTGELFF.

This clonotype was counted many times. The V and J genes are TRBV5-1 and TRBJ1-5; maybe TRBD1 (6 bases). Germline-derived CDR1 and CDR2 are SGHRS and YFSETQ. V was cut by 4 bases and J by 5 bases, with 19 bases left in between. This CDR3 is built from 16 residues. The CDR3 is CASSPEEGGVHQPQHF. The CDR3 nucleotides are TGCGCCAGCAGCCCCGAAGAGGGGGGGGTTCATCAGCCCCAGCATTTT.

The chain employs TRBV6-1 and TRBJ1-1; D possibly corresponds to TRBD1 (6 bases). CDR3 length equals 13 residues. Trimming removed 5 bases from V and 4 bases from J, with 11 bases in between. Germline V gene lookup returns CDR1 MNHNS and CDR2 SASEGT. The chain's CDR3 is CASSPGTSTEAFF. The CDR3 nucleotides read TGTGCCAGCAGTCCCGGGACAAGCACTGAAGCTTTCTTT.

This clonotype was observed at least ten times. The chain uses TRBV7-2 and TRBJ1-5; D may be TRBD1 (5 bases). Germline lookup yields CDR1 SGHTA and CDR2 FQGNSA. Trimming cost V 1 base and J 0 bases, with 13 bases left between them. CDR3 length: 17 residues. The CDR3 loop reads CASSLVGRDYSNQPQHF. CDR3 DNA sequence: TGTGCCAGCAGCTTAGTCGGCAGGGATTATAGCAATCAGCCCCAGCATTTT.

The CDR3, as DNA: TGTGCCAGCAAGCTTAGTAGCGGGAGGGATGTGACAGATACGCAGTATTTT. It specifies CASKLSSGRDVTDTQYF. The V call is TRBV2, the J call TRBJ2-3; 11 bases fit TRBD2. CDR3 length equals 17 residues. V was pared by 7 bases and J by 3 bases, with 12 bases of the junction left unmatched. Germline lookup yields CDR1 SNHLY and CDR2 FYNNEI.

This clonotype was detected ten times or more. This chain connects TRBV6-6 to TRBJ2-1; no clear D gene. V was cut by 2 bases and J by 7 bases, with 3 bases left in between. This CDR3 contains 11 residues. Germline values: CDR1 MNHNY, CDR2 SVGAGI (reference sequence). CDR3 loop: CASSYQNEQFF. The CDR3 bases are TGTGCCAGCAGTTACCAGAATGAGCAGTTCTTC.

The chain couples TRBV4-1 to TRBJ1-2; TRBD1 agrees at 9 bases. CDR3 size: 15 residues. Germline CDR1 reads MGHRA; CDR2 reads YSYEKL. The junction had 4 bases not matched to a gene; V was cut back by 1 base and J by 4 bases. CDR3 residues: CASSQGTGVAYGYTF. DNA for the CDR3: TGCGCCAGCAGCCAAGGGACAGGGGTTGCCTATGGCTACACCTTC.